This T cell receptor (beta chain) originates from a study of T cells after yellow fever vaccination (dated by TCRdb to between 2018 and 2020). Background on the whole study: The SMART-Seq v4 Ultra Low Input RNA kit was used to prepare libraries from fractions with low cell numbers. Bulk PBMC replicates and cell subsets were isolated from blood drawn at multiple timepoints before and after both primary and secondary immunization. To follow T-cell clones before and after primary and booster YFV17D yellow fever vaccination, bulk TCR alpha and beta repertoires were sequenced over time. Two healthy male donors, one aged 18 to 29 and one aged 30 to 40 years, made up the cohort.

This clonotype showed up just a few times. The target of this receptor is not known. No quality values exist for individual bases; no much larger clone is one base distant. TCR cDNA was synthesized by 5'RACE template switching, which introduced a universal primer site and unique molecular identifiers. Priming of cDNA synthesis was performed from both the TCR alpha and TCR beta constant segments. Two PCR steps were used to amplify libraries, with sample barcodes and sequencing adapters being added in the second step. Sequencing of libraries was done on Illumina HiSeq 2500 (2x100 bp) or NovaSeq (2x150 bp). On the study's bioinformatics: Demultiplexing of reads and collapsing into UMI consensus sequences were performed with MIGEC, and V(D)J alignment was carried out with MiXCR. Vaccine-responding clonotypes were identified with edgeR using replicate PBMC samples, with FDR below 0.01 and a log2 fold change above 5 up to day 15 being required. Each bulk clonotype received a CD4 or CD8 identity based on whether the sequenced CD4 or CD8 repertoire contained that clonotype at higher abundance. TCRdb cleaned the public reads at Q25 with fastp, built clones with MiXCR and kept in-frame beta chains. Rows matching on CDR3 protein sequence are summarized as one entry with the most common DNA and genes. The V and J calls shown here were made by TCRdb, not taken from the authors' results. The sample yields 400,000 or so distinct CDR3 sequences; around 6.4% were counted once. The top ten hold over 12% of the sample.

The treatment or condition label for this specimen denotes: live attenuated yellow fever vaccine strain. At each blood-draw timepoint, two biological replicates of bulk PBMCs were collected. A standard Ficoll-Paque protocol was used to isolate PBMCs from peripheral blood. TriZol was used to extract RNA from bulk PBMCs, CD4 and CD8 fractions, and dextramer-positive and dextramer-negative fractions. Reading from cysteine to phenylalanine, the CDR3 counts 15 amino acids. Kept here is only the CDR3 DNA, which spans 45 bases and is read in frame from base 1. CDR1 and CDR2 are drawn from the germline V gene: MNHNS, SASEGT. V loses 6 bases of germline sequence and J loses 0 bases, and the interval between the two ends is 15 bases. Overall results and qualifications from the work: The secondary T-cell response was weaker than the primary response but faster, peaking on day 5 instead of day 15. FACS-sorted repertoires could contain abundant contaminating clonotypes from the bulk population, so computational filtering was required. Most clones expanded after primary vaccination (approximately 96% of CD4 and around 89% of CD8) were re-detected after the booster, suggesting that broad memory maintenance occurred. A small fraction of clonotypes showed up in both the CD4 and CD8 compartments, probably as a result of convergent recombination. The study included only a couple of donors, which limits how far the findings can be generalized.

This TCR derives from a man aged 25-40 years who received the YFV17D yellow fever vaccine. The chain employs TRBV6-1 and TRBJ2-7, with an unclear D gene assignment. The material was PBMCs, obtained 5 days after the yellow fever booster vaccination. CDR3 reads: CASSPGYSRSYEQYF. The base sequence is TGTGCCAGCAGCCCCGGCTACTCCCGCTCCTACGAGCAGTACTTC.